This entry is about one T cell receptor beta chain. TCRdb redid the calling of the 5' RACE reads with MiXCR, one entry per CDR3 protein. The repertoire has roughly 230,000 distinct CDR3 sequences, about 8.3% of them found once; the top ten carry less than 4%. This sample is part of a study of identical twins. With 0 bases removed from V and 0 bases from J, the gap between germline ends came to 10 bases. This CDR3 spans 16 amino acids. CDR1 is KGHSH and CDR2 is LQKENI in the germline V gene. In addition, the sample was reused for a study of yellow fever vaccine responses in identical twins.

The TCR comes from a woman between 18 and 29 years old in good health. This chain links TRBV18 with TRBJ2-3; D gene uncertain. Sequencing was performed on CD8+ T cells sorted from blood. The CDR3: CASSPPRTVSTDTQYF. CDR3 DNA sequence: TGTGCCAGCTCACCACCCCGGACGGTTAGCACAGATACGCAGTATTTT.